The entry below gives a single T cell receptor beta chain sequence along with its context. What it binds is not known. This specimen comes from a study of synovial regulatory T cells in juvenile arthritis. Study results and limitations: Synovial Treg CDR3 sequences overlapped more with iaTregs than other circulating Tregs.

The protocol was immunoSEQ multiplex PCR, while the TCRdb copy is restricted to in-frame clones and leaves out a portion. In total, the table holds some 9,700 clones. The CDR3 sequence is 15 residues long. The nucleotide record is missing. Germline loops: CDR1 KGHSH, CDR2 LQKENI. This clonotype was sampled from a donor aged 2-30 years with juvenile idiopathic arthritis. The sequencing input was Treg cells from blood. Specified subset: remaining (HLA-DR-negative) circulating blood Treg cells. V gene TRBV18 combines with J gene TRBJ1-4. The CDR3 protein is CASSPAGGSNEKLFF.